The sequence of this T cell receptor (beta chain) was determined in a study of blood T cell repertoires in COVID-19. Study-level information: Donors in the United States, Italy and Spain gave samples during acute or convalescent COVID-19. Nucleic acid was either cDNA or gDNA, and it came from T cells, B-cell-depleted T cells, or PBMCs.

The repertoire was sequenced with immunoSEQ multiplex PCR; TCRdb's copy has only in-frame clones and lacks some. The sample consists of 450,000 to 600,000 clones, about 85% of them appearing once. The table lists this clone with a count of one. Germline CDR1 MNHEY, CDR2 SMNVEV (reference sequence). The CDR3 sequence is 17 residues long. Losses at the gene ends were 3 bases for V and 2 bases for J; bases not matched to a gene: 5. The receptor was derived from a woman aged 18-30 years who had recovered from COVID-19. V gene TRBV27 combines with J gene TRBJ2-3, with 13 positions matching TRBD2. The sequencing input was PBMCs or T cells enriched from blood (not recorded which). The CDR3 sequence is CASSFGLAGAFTDTQYF. The CDR3 DNA reads TGTGCCAGCAGTTTCGGACTAGCGGGGGCCTTCACAGATACGCAGTATTTT.